This T cell receptor (beta chain) is drawn from a study of shared T cell receptors in the human thymus. The data were produced by immunoSEQ multiplex PCR, yet TCRdb's version contains in-frame clones alone and is incomplete. The sample yields under 700,000 clones, approximately 80% seen once. The CDR3 runs 15 residues. These records were also assigned to another study, of human thymus T cells. Per that paper: Resected material from corrective heart surgery provided the thymus tissue analysed. Use of V and J genes seemed skewed within the thymic and blood repertoires.

The sequenced material came from thymocytes. The source of this sequence is a boy less than two years old with a congenital heart defect. The genes are TRBV21-1 and TRBJ2-2; the D segment call TRBD2 is taken from the table without a DNA check. TRBV21-1 is shown as a pseudogene. The CDR3 nucleotides are TGTGCCACCCCGATAGCGGGAGTGGATACCGGGGAGCTGTTTTTT. Translating gives CATPIAGVDTGELFF.